The clone carrying this TCR beta chain was recorded at least ten times. Its antigen is not known. The investigators amplified TCR beta CDR3 regions from RNA transcripts. Initially, a first-round RT-PCR of the TCR CDR3 employed the HTBI primer set. TCRdb independently ran MiXCR on the multiplex PCR reads; one entry per CDR3 protein. The repertoire holds around 280,000 distinct CDR3 sequences, more than 10% seen once, with around 7.9% in the top ten. The data belong to a study of T cells in Graves' hyperthyroidism and ophthalmopathy. Uncontrolled infection, other autoimmune disease, pregnancy or lactation disqualified patients from enrolment. Each diagnosis drew on symptoms, thyroxine, TRAb, thyroid ultrasound and orbital computed tomography findings. From approximately 9.5 ml of fresh peripheral blood, PBMCs were isolated. Study outcomes and limitations: Blood shared most expanded thyroid clonotypes above 0.001.

Sequenced sample: blood. The TCR comes from a woman aged 25 to 39 with Graves' hyperthyroidism that later progressed to Graves' ophthalmopathy.

The CDR3 nucleotides are TGTGCCAGCAGCTTAAAGCAGGGGCCCCCAGAGACCCAGTACTTC. It specifies CASSLKQGPPETQYF. This chain links TRBV7-3 with TRBJ2-5, with D tentatively TRBD1 (6 bases). The germline V gene has CDR1 SGHTA and CDR2 FQGTGA. Trimming removed 1 base at V and 4 bases at J, with 13 bases between. The CDR3 consists of 15 residues.